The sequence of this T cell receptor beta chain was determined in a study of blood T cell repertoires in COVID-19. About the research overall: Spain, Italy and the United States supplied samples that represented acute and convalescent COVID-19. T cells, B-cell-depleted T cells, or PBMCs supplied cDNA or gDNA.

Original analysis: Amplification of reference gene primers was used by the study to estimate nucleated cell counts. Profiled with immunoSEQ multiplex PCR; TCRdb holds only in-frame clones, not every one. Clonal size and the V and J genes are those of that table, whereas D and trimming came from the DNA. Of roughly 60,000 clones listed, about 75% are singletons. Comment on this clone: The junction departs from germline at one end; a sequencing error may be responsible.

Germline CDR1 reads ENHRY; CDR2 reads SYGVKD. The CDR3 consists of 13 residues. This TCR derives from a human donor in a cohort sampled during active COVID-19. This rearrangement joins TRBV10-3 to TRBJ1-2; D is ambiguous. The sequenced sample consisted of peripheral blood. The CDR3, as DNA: TGTGCCATCGGTGACACGTACGACTGGGGCTACACCTTC. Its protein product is CAIGDTYDWGYTF.